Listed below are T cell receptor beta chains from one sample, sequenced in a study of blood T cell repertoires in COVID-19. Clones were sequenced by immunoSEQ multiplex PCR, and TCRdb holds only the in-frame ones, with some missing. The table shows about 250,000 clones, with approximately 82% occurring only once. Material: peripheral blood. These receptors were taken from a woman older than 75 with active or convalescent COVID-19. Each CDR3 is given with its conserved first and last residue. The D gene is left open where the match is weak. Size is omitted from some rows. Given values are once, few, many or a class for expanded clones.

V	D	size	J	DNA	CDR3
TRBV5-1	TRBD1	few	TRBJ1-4	TGCGCCAGCAGCTTGATGGCAGGGGGCCTAACTAATGAAAAACTGTTTTTT	CASSLMAGGLTNEKLFF
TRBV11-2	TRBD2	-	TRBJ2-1	TGTGCCAGCAGCTTACGGGGGGGGACCCCCAATGAGCAGTTCTTC	CASSLRGGTPNEQFF
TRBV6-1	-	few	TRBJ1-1	TGTGCCAGCAGTGAAGCCCTCCGCAGCGGGGAAGGCATGAACACTGAAGCTTTCTTT	CASSEALRSGEGMNTEAFF
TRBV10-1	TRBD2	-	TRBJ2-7	TGCGCCAGCAGTGCCGGGACTAGCGGGAGTGGGTACGAGCAGTACTTC	CASSAGTSGSGYEQYF
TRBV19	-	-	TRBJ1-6	TGTGCCAGTAATCAGGGCAATAATTCACCCCTCCACTTT	CASNQGNNSPLHF
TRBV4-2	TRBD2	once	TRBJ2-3	TGTGCCAGCAGCCTAGGGAATAGCGGGGGGAACACAGATACGCAGTATTTT	CASSLGNSGGNTDTQYF
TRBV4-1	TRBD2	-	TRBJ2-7	TGCGCCAGCAGCCAATTTGGGGATAGCGGGGGCTCCTACGAGCAGTACTTC	CASSQFGDSGGSYEQYF
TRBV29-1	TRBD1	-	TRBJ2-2	TGCAGCGGAATTGGGACAGGGCTCACCGGGGAGCTGTTTTTT	CSGIGTGLTGELFF
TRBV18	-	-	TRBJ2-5	TGTGCCAGCTCACCAAGGTTGGGGGCAAAAGAGACCCAGTACTTC	CASSPRLGAKETQYF
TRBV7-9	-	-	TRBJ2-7	TGTGCCAGCAGCTTTGGGGGCGGGTACGAGCAGTACTTC	CASSFGGGYEQYF
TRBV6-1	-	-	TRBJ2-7	TGTGCCAGCAGTGAGTCAGGGGCCTACGAGCAGTACTTC	CASSESGAYEQYF
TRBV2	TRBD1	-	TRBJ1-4	TGTGCCAGCAGTGACCGGGACAGGGGAAGAGAAAAACTGTTTTTT	CASSDRDRGREKLFF
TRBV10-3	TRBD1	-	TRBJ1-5	TGTGCCATCAGGGGGGACAGGGTATCGGGACAGCCCCAGCATTTT	CAIRGDRVSGQPQHF
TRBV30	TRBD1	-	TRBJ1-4	TGTGCCTGGAGGCCTCCGGGACAGGGGGCTTTTCCAACTAATGAAAAACTGTTTTTT	CAWRPPGQGAFPTNEKLFF
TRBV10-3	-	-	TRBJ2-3	TGTGCCATCAGTGAGCCCAAAGCCACAGGGCTCGGTACGCAGTATTTT	CAISEPKATGLGTQYF
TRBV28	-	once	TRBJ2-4	TGTGCCAGCAGTTCACGGTGGTCCAAAAACATTCAGTACTTC	CASSSRWSKNIQYF
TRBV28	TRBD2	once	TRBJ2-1	TGTGCCAGCAGAAGGAGCGGGAGCTCGTCCTACAATGAGCAGTTCTTC	CASRRSGSSSYNEQFF
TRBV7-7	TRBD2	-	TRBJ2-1	TGTGCTAGCAGCCCCGGGGGGTACAATGAGCAGTTCTTC	CASSPGGYNEQFF
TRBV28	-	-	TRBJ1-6	TGTGCCAGCACCTTAGTCCAGGGGAGCTCCTATAATTCACCCCTCCACTTT	CASTLVQGSSYNSPLHF
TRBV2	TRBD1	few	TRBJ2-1	TGTGCCAGCAGTGAAGAGGGGACAGGGATCAATGAGCAGTTCTTC	CASSEEGTGINEQFF
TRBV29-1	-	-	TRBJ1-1	TGCAGCGTTAGACACCCGAACACTGAAGCTTTCTTT	CSVRHPNTEAFF
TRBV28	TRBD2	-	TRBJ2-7	TGTGCCAGCAGTTCTAGCGGAACCCTGGTCCGGGAGCAGTACTTC	CASSSSGTLVREQYF
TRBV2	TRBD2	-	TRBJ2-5	TGTGCCAGCCTACTAGCGGGGAACCAAGAGACCCAGTACTTC	CASLLAGNQETQYF
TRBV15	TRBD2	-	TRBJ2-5	TGTGCCACCAGCAGAGATAGGACTAGTCCAGAGACCCAGTACTTC	CATSRDRTSPETQYF
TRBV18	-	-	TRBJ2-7	TGTGCCAGCTCGCTTGAAGGGAGCGGAGAGCTGTACTTC	CASSLEGSGELYF
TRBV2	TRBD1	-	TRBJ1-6	TGTGCCAGCAGGGACCACGGGACAGCCGGTCCCCTCCACTTT	CASRDHGTAGPLHF
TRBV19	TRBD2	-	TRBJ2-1	TGTGCCAGTAGTACGCGACTAGCGGGAGGGCCTAAAAATGAGCAGTTCTTC	CASSTRLAGGPKNEQFF
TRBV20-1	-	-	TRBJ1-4	TGCAGTGCTAGTAGGCAGGGAAACGAAAAACTGTTTTTT	CSASRQGNEKLFF
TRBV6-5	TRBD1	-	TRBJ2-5	TGTGCCAGCAGGGTACTACAGGGGCCCCAAGAGACCCAGTACTTC	CASRVLQGPQETQYF
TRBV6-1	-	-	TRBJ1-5	TGTGCCAGCAGTGAAGGTTCGTGGCAGGGCGGTCAGCCCCAGCATTTT	CASSEGSWQGGQPQHF
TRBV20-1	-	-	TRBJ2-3	TGCAGTGCTCTAGTCGGGGATACGCAGTATTTT	CSALVGDTQYF
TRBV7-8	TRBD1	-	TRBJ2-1	TGTGCCAGCAGCTTAGTACAGGGGGACGAGCAGTTCTTC	CASSLVQGDEQFF
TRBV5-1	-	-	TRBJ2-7	TGCGCCAGCAGCTTGGGTACAGTCGCCTCCTACGAGCAGTACTTC	CASSLGTVASYEQYF
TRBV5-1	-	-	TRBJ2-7	TGCGCCAGCAGCTTGGAGGCAGGGGAGTACTACGAGCAGTACTTC	CASSLEAGEYYEQYF
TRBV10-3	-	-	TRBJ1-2	TGTGCCATCGGCTACGGGGATTCTGGCTACACCTTC	CAIGYGDSGYTF
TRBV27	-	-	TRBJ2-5	TGTGCCAGCAGTTCGGGAGTCCAAGAGACCCAGTACTTC	CASSSGVQETQYF